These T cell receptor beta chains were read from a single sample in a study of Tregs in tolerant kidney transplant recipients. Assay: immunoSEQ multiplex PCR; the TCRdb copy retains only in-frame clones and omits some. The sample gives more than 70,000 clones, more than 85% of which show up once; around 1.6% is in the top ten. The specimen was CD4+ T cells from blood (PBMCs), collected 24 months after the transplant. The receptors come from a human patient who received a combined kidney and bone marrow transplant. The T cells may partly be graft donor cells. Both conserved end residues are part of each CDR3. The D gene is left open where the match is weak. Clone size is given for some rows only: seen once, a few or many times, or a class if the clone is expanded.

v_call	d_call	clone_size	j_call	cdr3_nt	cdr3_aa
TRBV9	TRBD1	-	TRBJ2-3	TGTGCCAGCAGCGTCGACAGGGGTGGTACAGATACGCAGTATTTT	CASSVDRGGTDTQYF
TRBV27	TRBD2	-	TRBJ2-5	TGTGCCAGCAGTTTATGGGGGGGGGAAGAGACCCAGTACTTC	CASSLWGGEETQYF
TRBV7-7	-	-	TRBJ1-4	TGTGCCAGCAGCCCGGGCCAGGCGGGGGGTGAAAAACTGTTTTTT	CASSPGQAGGEKLFF
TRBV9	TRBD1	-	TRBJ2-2	TGTGCCAGCGGACAGGGTTCCACCGGGGAGCTGTTTTTT	CASGQGSTGELFF
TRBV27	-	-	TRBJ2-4	TGTGCCAGCAGTTTCTTTCAGGTAAAAAACATTCAGTACTTC	CASSFFQVKNIQYF
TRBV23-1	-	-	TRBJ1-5	TGCGCCAGCAGTCAACAGGATTCGAGAGGACAGATTAATCAGCCCCAGCATTTT	CASSQQDSRGQINQPQHF
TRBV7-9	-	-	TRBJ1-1	TGTGCCAGCAGCCGCAATACTCGGGAAGCTTTCTTT	CASSRNTREAFF
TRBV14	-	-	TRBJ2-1	TGTGCCAGCAGCCAAGCTCTATATGGTGAGCAGTTCTTC	CASSQALYGEQFF
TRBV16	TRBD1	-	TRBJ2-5	TGTGCCAGCAGCCATACAGGGGGCCGAGAGACCCAGTACTTC	CASSHTGGRETQYF
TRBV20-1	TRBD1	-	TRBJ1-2	TGCAGTGCGCACAGGGGTCATGGCTACACCTTC	CSAHRGHGYTF
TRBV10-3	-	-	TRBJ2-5	TGTGCCATCAGTGACAGGGTAAAGACGGGGACCCAGTACTTC	CAISDRVKTGTQYF
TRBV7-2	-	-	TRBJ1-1	TGTGCCAGCAGATATACAGGGCTAGGGAACACTGAAGCTTTCTTT	CASRYTGLGNTEAFF
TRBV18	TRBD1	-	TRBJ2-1	TGTGCCAGCTCACCCCGGGACACAGGGGGTAATGAGCAGTTCTTC	CASSPRDTGGNEQFF
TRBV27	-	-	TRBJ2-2	TGTGCCAGCAGTTTCTCCGGGAGCGCGAACACCGGGGAGCTGTTTTTT	CASSFSGSANTGELFF
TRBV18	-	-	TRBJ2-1	TGTGCCAGCTCACCAGACCGGGGCTACAATGAGCAGTTCTTC	CASSPDRGYNEQFF
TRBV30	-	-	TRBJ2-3	TGTGCCTTAGCCGCCCGGAGCACAGATACGCAGTATTTT	CALAARSTDTQYF
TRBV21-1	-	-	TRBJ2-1	TGTGCCAGCAGCAAAGGGGCGGGGGGAGGCAATGAGCAGTTCTTC	CASSKGAGGGNEQFF
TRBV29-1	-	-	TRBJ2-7	TGCAGCGTTGAGGTTCTAGGCGAGCAGTACTTC	CSVEVLGEQYF
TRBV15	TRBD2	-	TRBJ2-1	TGTGCCACGAGTAGAGCAGCGGGGCTTAGTACGAGCTCCTACAATGAGCAGTTCTTC	CATSRAAGLSTSSYNEQFF
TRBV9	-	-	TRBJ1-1	TGTGCCAGCAGCAATATGCGGGGGATTGACACTGAAGCTTTCTTT	CASSNMRGIDTEAFF
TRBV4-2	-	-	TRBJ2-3	TGTGCCAGCAGCCAAGATGGTGGAGAGGACAGTACGCAGTATTTT	CASSQDGGEDSTQYF
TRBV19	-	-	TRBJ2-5	TGTGCCAGTAAAAGTCACACCCAAGAGACCCAGTACTTC	CASKSHTQETQYF
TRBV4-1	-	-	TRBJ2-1	TGCGCCAGCAGCCAAGATCTCCAGAATGAGCAGTTCTTC	CASSQDLQNEQFF
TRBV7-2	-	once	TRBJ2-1	TGTGCCAGCAGCTTAATGGCCCGATCAGGGGATAAGTTCTTC	CASSLMARSGDKFF
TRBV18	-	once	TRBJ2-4	TGTGCCAGCTCGCAAGCCTTAGCCAAAAACATTCAGTACTTC	CASSQALAKNIQYF
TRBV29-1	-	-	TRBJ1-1	TGCAGCGTTGACCCCAGGGTGAACACTGAAGCTTTCTTT	CSVDPRVNTEAFF
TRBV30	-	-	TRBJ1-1	TGTGCCTCCTCGGTGAACACTGAAGCTTTCTTT	CASSVNTEAFF
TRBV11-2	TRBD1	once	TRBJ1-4	TGTGCCAGCAGACCAGTGGGACAGGGGGGCGAAAAACTGTTTTTT	CASRPVGQGGEKLFF
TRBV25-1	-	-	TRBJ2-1	TGTGCCAGCAGAGCAGGGCATTGGAACTACAATGAGCAGTTCTTC	CASRAGHWNYNEQFF
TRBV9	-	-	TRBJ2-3	TGTGCCAGCAGCGTAGGCTTCCAGGGTGGAGATACGCAGTATTTT	CASSVGFQGGDTQYF
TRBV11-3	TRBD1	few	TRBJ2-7	TGTGCCAGCAGCTCCGGGACAGGGCAGTACGAGCAGTACTTC	CASSSGTGQYEQYF
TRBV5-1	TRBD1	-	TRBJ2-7	TGCGCCAGCAGCTCCGGGACAGGGGACGAGCAGTACTTC	CASSSGTGDEQYF
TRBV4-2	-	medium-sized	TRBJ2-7	TGTGCCAGCAGCGAGGGGGCCTACGAGCAGTACTTC	CASSEGAYEQYF
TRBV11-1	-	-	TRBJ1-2	TGTGCCAGCAGCCCTAACCGGGATATCACTAACTATGGCTACACCTTC	CASSPNRDITNYGYTF
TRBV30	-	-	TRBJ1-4	TGTGCCTGGAGTGATGGCACTAATGAAAAACTGTTTTTT	CAWSDGTNEKLFF
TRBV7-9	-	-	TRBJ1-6	TGTGCCAGCAGCTTAGGGGGGGGCTCCTATAATTCACCCCTCCACTTT	CASSLGGGSYNSPLHF
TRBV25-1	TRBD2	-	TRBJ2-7	TGTGCCAGCAGTAAACAGAGAGCGGGAGGCTCGGACGAGCAGTACTTC	CASSKQRAGGSDEQYF
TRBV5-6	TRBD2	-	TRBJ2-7	TGTGCCAGCAGCCTAACTCCAGCGGGGGGAGGTGGCGAGCAGTACTTC	CASSLTPAGGGGEQYF
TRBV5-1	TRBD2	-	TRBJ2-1	TGCGCCAGCAGCTTGGGTCTAGCGGGGGATGAGCAGTTCTTC	CASSLGLAGDEQFF
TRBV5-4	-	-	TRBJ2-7	TGTGCCAGCAGCCCTTCCGGCGGGGGCCGCGACGAGCAGTACTTC	CASSPSGGGRDEQYF
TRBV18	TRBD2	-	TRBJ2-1	TGTGCCAGCTCACCTTGGACTAGCGGTCGGCGGAATGAGCAGTTCTTC	CASSPWTSGRRNEQFF
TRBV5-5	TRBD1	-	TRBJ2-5	TGTGCCAGCAGCTCTTCCGGGACAGGGCCGACCCAGTACTTC	CASSSSGTGPTQYF
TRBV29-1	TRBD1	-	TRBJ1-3	TGCAGCGTTGAAACGGGACAGGGCTCTGGAAACACCATATATTTT	CSVETGQGSGNTIYF
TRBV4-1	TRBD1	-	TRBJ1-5	TGCGCCAGCAGCCGAGGGACAGGGGGCCAGCCCCAGCATTTT	CASSRGTGGQPQHF